These 19 T cell receptor beta chains share one sample of origin, sequenced in a study of T cell changes during pregnancy in multiple sclerosis. Sequencing used immunoSEQ multiplex PCR; TCRdb keeps in-frame clones, though not all of them. The sample shows 35,000 to 50,000 clones, more than 90% of them seen only once. This sample comprised CD4+ T cells from peripheral blood mononuclear cells, obtained in the first trimester of pregnancy. All receptors derive from a female donor with multiple sclerosis, enrolled in a pregnancy study.

The CDR3 DNA reads TGTGCCAGCAGCGTCTCCTACTTACAGGGAGATATTGCTTTCTTT. This codes for CASSVSYLQGDIAFF. The chain couples TRBV9 to TRBJ1-1, with a tentative D call TRBD1 (6 bases). The CDR3 has 15 residues. Trimming left V 2 bases short and J 11 bases short, with 22 bases between. Germline assignment: CDR1 SGDLS and CDR2 YYNGEE.

This chain uses TRBV7-2 with TRBJ2-7; TRBD2 agrees at 7 bases. This CDR3 comprises 15 residues. Per germline, CDR1 SGHTA and CDR2 FQGNSA. V shed 5 bases, J shed 0 bases, and the junction held 7 bases outside the gene matches. The CDR3 spells CASSPVGGSSYEQYF. As DNA, the CDR3 is TGTGCCAGCAGCCCCGTCGGCGGGAGCTCCTACGAGCAGTACTTC.

This clone was counted once. The V call is TRBV5-1, the J call TRBJ1-4, with 7 bases that match TRBD1. Trimming took 2 bases from V and 5 from J; bases not matched to a gene: 3. Germline V CDR1 and CDR2: SGHRS, YFSETQ. The CDR3 runs 14 residues. DNA of the CDR3: TGCGCCAGCAGCTTAGGGACAGCAAATGAAAAACTGTTTTTT. Amino acid sequence: CASSLGTANEKLFF.

J is TRBJ1-4 and V is TRBV5-4, with 9 bases aligning to TRBD1. Per germline, CDR1 SGHNT and CDR2 YYREEE (reference sequence). The CDR3 runs 15 residues. With V trimmed by 3 bases and J by 3 bases, 3 bases remained unmatched. CDR3 sequence reads: CASSSRQGANEKLFF. For the CDR3, the DNA is TGTGCCAGCAGCTCGCGACAGGGGGCTAATGAAAAACTGTTTTTT.

The chain recombines TRBV6-6 with TRBJ2-7; D is possibly TRBD2 (5 bases). With 3 bases removed from V and 2 bases from J, the gap between germline ends came to 8 bases. CDR3 length: 13 amino acids. CDR1 is MNHNY and CDR2 is SVGAGI in the germline V gene (reference sequence). Here the CDR3 reads CASSYPGAYEQYF. The CDR3 DNA reads TGTGCCAGCAGTTATCCCGGGGCCTACGAGCAGTACTTC.

The gene calls are TRBV19 and TRBJ2-2, with D possibly TRBD2 on 5 matching bases. The ends were cut back, 6 bases at V and 4 bases at J, with 18 bases in the middle. Germline V CDR1 and CDR2: LNHDA, SQIVND (reference sequence). The CDR3 length is 16 residues. Written as DNA, the CDR3 is TGTGCCAGTAGCTTTCTGAGGGCCCCGCTCACCGGGGAGCTGTTTTTT. Translating gives CASSFLRAPLTGELFF.

This rearrangement joins TRBV19 to TRBJ1-3, with a tentative D call TRBD1 (5 bases). Looked up from germline, CDR1 is LNHDA and CDR2 is SQIVND (reference sequence). Deletions cut 10 bases from V and 14 bases from J, with 24 bases between. The CDR3 spans 13 residues. DNA of the CDR3: TGTGCCATCAACTCGGGGTCGGCGGGGCCATTATATTTT. Protein: CAINSGSAGPLYF.

This chain connects TRBV28 to TRBJ2-7, with 9 bases aligning to TRBD2. The CDR3 runs 18 residues. Germline V CDR1 and CDR2: MDHEN, SYDVKM. V dropped 1 base and J dropped 3; count of bases not matched to a gene: 13. The CDR3: CASSLSNGGTSIFYEQYF. CDR3 DNA: TGTGCCAGCAGTTTATCAAACGGGGGGACTAGCATTTTCTACGAGCAGTACTTC. Based on the CDR3 plus reference TRBV28 and TRBJ2-7, the full variable domain is DVKVTQSSRYLVKRTGEKVFLECVQDMDHENMFWYRQDPGLGLRLIYFSYDVKMKEKGDIPEGYSVSREKKERFSLILESASTNQTSMYLCASSLSNGGTSIFYEQYFGPGTRLTVT.

J is TRBJ2-3 and V is TRBV7-2, with 7 bases aligning to TRBD1. The CDR3 sequence is 16 residues long. Per germline, CDR1 SGHTA and CDR2 FQGNSA. Trimming cost V 5 bases and J 0 bases; bases outside gene matches: 8. The CDR3 DNA sequence: TGTGCCAGCAGCGAGAGACAGGGCGGGAGCACAGATACGCAGTATTTT. As protein: CASSERQGGSTDTQYF.

Only one count was recorded for this clone. The rearrangement uses TRBV7-9 and TRBJ1-3; 11 nucleotides align to TRBD1. The CDR3 runs to 15 residues. Germline CDR1 SEHNR, CDR2 FQNEAQ (reference sequence). The V segment lost 4 bases and the J segment 4 bases; nucleotides outside the gene matches: 3. As DNA, the CDR3 is TGTGCCAGCAGCTGGACAGGGGGCATCGGAAACACCATATATTTT. This gives the protein CASSWTGGIGNTIYF.

CDR3 protein: CAISQGEINQPQHF. The CDR3 DNA follows: TGTGCCATTTCCCAGGGGGAGATTAATCAGCCCCAGCATTTT. V and J are TRBV6-6 and TRBJ1-5, with 7 bases lining up with TRBD1. The CDR3 consists of 14 residues. Germline V CDR1 and CDR2: MNHNY, SVGAGI (reference sequence). J gave up 4 bases and V 10 bases, and 10 bases lay outside the gene matches.

The V and J genes are TRBV28 and TRBJ1-2, with D perhaps matching TRBD1 (6 bases). The CDR3 runs to 12 residues. Trimming removed 3 bases at V and 7 bases at J, with 9 bases between. The germline V gene encodes CDR1 MDHEN and CDR2 SYDVKM. The CDR3 reads CASSLAGAGYTF. CDR3 DNA: TGTGCCAGCAGTTTGGCAGGGGCTGGCTACACCTTC.

The V and J genes are TRBV5-1 and TRBJ2-2; tentative D call: TRBD1 (5 bases). V was trimmed by 0 bases and J by 5 bases, leaving 14 bases between them. CDR1 is SGHRS, CDR2 YFSETQ, per germline. The CDR3 is 16 amino acids. Here the CDR3 reads CASSLVPRVGTGELFF. CDR3 nucleotides: TGCGCCAGCAGCTTGGTTCCCAGGGTGGGAACCGGGGAGCTGTTTTTT. Full variable domain (rest looked up from reference TRBV5-1 and TRBJ2-2): KAGVTQTPRYLIKTRGQQVTLSCSPISGHRSVSWYQQTPGQGLQFLFEYFSETQRNKGNFPGRFSGRQFSNSRSEMNVSTLELGDSALYLCASSLVPRVGTGELFFGEGSRLTVL.

CDR3 coding DNA: TGTGCCAGCAGCTTTCTGGCTAGCGGTCGGGGGAATGAGCAGTTCTTC. It specifies CASSFLASGRGNEQFF. V and J are TRBV7-8 and TRBJ2-1, with TRBD2 matching 7 bases. Germline lookup yields CDR1 SGHVS and CDR2 FQNEAQ. CDR3 length: 16 residues. V dropped 3 bases and J dropped 7; count of bases not matched to a gene: 12.

This clone appeared once. The rearrangement uses TRBV7-4 and TRBJ2-1, with a weak D call TRBD2 (6 bases). This CDR3 has 14 amino acids. Germline V gene lookup returns CDR1 SGHVT and CDR2 SQSDAQ. Trimming pared 3 bases from V and 6 bases from J, leaving 12 bases between. CDR3 DNA: TGTGCCAGCAGCTTCGGAGGGCCGGGCAATGAGCAGTTCTTC. Amino acids: CASSFGGPGNEQFF.

The V gene is TRBV9, the J gene TRBJ2-1; D is unresolved. Germline values: CDR1 SGDLS, CDR2 YYNGEE. V lost 0 bases and J lost 8, with 9 bases in between. The CDR3 is made up of 13 amino acids. The CDR3 spells CASSVGVAHEQFF. The DNA of the CDR3 is TGTGCCAGCAGCGTAGGGGTAGCCCATGAGCAGTTCTTC.

The rearrangement joins TRBV19 to TRBJ1-5; possibly TRBD1 for D (6 bases). The CDR3 length is 15 residues. Trimming removed 4 bases at V and 0 bases at J, with 10 bases between. CDR1 is LNHDA and CDR2 is SQIVND in the germline V gene (reference sequence). The CDR3 loop reads CASSRTDYSNQPQHF. CDR3 nucleotide sequence: TGTGCCAGTAGTAGGACAGATTATAGCAATCAGCCCCAGCATTTT.

This chain links TRBV5-1 with TRBJ2-1, with 7 bases lining up with TRBD1. V was pared by 0 bases and J by 6 bases, with 6 bases of the junction left unmatched. The CDR3 loop spans 15 amino acids. From germline, CDR1 is SGHRS and CDR2 YFSETQ. CDR3 in DNA: TGCGCCAGCAGCTTGGGAGGACAGGTGAGCAATGAGCAGTTCTTC. Amino acid sequence: CASSLGGQVSNEQFF.

The chain has TRBV2 and TRBJ2-3; 11 bases match TRBD2. Unmatched junction bases numbered 6, after V lost 6 bases and J lost 4 bases. Germline lookup yields CDR1 SNHLY and CDR2 FYNNEI. The CDR3 has 15 amino acids. CDR3 in DNA: TGTGCCAGCAGGTCGACTAGCGGGACGGCAGATACGCAGTATTTT. This translates into CASRSTSGTADTQYF.